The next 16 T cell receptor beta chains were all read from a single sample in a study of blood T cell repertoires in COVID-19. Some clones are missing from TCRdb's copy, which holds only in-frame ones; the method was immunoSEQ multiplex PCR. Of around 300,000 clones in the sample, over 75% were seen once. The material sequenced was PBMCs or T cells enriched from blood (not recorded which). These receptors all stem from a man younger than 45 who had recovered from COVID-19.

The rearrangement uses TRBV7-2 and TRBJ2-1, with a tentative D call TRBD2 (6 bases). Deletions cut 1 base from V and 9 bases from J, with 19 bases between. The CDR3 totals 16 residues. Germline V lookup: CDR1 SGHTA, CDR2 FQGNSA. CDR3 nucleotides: TGTGCCAGCAGCTTAGTTTGGGTTTCGGGGGACGGTGAGCAGTTCTTC. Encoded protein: CASSLVWVSGDGEQFF.

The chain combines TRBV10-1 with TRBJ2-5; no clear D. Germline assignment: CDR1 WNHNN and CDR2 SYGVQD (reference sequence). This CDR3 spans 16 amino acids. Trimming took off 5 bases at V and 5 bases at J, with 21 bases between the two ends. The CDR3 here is CASSSHRLGSRETQYF. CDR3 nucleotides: TGCGCCAGCAGTTCCCACCGCCTCGGGTCAAGGGAGACCCAGTACTTC.

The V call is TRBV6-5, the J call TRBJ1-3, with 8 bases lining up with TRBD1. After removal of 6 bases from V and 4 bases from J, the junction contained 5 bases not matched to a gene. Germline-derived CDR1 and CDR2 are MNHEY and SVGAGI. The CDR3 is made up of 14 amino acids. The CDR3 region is CASSRGTGGNTIYF. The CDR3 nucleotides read TGTGCCAGCAGCCGGGGGACAGGCGGAAACACCATATATTTT.

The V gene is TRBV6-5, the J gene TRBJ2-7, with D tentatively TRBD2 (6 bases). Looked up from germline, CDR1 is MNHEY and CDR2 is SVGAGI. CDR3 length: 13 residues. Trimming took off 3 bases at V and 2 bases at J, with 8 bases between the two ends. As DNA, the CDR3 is TGTGCCAGCAGTTATACGGGGGCCTACGAGCAGTACTTC. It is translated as CASSYTGAYEQYF.

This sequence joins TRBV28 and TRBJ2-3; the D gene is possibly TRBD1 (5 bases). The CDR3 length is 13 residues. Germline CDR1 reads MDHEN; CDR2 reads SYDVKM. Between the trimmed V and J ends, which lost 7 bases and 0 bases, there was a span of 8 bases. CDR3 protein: CASTTASTDTQYF. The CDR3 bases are TGTGCCAGCACGACAGCAAGCACAGATACGCAGTATTTT.

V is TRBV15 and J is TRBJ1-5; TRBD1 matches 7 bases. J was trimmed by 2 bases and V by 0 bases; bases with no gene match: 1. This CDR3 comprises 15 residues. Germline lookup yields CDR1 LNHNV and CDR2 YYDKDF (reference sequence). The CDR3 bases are TGTGCCACCAGCAGAGATCAGGGGGGCAATCAGCCCCAGCATTTT. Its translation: CATSRDQGGNQPQHF. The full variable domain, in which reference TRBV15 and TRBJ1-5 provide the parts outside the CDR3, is DAMVIQNPRYQVTQFGKPVTLSCSQTLNHNVMYWYQQKSSQAPKLLFHYYDKDFNNEADTPDNFQSRRPNTSFCFLDIRSPGLGDTAMYLCATSRDQGGNQPQHFGDGTRLSIL.

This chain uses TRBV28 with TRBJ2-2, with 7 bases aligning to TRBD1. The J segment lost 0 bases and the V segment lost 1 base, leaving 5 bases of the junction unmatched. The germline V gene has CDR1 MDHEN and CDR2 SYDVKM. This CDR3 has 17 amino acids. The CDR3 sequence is CASSLSRDSSNTGELFF. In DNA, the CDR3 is TGTGCCAGCAGTTTATCCCGGGACAGCTCGAACACCGGGGAGCTGTTTTTT.

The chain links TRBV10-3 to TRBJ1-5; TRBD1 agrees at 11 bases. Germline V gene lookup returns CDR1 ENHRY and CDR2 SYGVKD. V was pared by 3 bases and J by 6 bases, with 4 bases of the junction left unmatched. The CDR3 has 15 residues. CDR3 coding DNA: TGTGCCATCAGTGATTCTGGGACAGGGGGTCAGCCCCAGCATTTT. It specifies CAISDSGTGGQPQHF.

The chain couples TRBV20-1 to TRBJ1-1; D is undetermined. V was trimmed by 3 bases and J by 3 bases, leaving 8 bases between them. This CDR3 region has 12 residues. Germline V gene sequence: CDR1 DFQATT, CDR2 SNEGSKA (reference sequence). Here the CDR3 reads CSASREHTEAFF. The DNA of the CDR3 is TGCAGTGCTAGTCGGGAGCACACTGAAGCTTTCTTT.

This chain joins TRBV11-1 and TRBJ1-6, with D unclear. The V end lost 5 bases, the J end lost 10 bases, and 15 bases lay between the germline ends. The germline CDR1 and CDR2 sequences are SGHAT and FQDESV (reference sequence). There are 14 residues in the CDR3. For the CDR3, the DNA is TGTGCCAGCAGCCAAGCGGGGAATAGCTCACCCCTCCACTTT. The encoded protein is CASSQAGNSSPLHF.

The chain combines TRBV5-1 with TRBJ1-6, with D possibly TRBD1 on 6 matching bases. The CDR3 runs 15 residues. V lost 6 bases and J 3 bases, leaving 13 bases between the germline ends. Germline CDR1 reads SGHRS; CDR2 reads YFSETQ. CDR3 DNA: TGCGCCAGCAAGGGGGGGCCCCTCTATAATTCACCCCTCCACTTT. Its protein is CASKGGPLYNSPLHF.

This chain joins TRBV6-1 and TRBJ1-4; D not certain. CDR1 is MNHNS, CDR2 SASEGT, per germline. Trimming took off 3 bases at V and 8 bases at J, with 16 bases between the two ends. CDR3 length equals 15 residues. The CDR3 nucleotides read TGTGCCAGCAGTGAGTCGGCAAATTTGGGCGAAAAACTGTTTTTT. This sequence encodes CASSESANLGEKLFF.

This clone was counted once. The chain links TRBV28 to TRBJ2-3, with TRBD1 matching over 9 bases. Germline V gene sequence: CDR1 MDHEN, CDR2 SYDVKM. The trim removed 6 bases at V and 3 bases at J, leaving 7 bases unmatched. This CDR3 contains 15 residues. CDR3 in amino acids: CASSGRTGVTDTQYF. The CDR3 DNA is TGTGCCAGCAGCGGCCGGACAGGGGTAACAGATACGCAGTATTTT.

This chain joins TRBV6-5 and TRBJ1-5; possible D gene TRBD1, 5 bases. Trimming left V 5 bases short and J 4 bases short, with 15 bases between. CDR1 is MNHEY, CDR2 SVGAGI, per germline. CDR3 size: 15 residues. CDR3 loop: CASSITPGGNQPQHF. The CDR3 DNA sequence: TGTGCCAGCAGTATAACCCCGGGGGGTAATCAGCCCCAGCATTTT.

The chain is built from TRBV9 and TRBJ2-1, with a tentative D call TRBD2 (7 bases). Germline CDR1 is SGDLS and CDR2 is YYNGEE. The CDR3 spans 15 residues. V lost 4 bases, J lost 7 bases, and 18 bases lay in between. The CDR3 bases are TGTGCCAGCAGCCCCCTGGCAGGGGAGGGGAATGAGCAGTTCTTC. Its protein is CASSPLAGEGNEQFF.

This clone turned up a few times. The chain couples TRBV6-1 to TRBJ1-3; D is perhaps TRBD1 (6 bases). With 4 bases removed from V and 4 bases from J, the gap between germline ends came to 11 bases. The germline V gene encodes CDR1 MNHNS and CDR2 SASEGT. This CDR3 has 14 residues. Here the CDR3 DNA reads TGTGCCAGCAGTGTAGCAGGGGCCGGAAACACCATATATTTT. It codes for CASSVAGAGNTIYF.